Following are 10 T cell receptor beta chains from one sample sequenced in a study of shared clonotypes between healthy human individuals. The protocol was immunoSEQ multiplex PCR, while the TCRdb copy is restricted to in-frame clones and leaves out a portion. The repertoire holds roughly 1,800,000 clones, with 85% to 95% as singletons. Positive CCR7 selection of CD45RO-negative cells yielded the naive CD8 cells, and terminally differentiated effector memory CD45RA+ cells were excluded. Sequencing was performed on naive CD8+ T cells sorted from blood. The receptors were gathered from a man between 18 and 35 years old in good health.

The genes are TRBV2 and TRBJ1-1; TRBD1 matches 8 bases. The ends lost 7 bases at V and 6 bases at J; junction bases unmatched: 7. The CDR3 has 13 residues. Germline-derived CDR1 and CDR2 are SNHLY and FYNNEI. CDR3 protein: CASTDQGAPEAFF. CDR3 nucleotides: TGTGCCAGCACGGACCAGGGGGCCCCTGAAGCTTTCTTT.

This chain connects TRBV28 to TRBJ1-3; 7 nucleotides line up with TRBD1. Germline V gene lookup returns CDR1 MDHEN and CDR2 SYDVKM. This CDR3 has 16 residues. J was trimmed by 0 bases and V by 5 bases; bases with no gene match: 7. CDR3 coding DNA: TGTGCCAGCAGTCTCTACAGGGGCCTCTCTGGAAACACCATATATTTT. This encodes CASSLYRGLSGNTIYF. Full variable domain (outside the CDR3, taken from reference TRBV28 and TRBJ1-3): DVKVTQSSRYLVKRTGEKVFLECVQDMDHENMFWYRQDPGLGLRLIYFSYDVKMKEKGDIPEGYSVSREKKERFSLILESASTNQTSMYLCASSLYRGLSGNTIYFGEGSWLTVV.

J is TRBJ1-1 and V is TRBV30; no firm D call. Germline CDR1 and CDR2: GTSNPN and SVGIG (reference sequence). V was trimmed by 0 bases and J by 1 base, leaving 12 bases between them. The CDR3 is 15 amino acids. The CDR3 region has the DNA TGTGCCTGGAGTGTACTCGACACCTCGAACACTGAAGCTTTCTTT. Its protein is CAWSVLDTSNTEAFF.

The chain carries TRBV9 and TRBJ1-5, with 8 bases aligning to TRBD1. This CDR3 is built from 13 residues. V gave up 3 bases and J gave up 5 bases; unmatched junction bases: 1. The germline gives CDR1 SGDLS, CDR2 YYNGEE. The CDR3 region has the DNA TGTGCCAGCAGCGAGACAGGGGATCAGCCCCAGCATTTT. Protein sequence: CASSETGDQPQHF.

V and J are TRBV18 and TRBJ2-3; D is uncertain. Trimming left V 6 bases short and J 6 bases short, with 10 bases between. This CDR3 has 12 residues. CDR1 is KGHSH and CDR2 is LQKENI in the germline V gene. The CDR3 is CASSPRRDTQYF. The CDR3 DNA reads TGTGCCAGCTCGCCCCGCCGGGATACGCAGTATTTT.

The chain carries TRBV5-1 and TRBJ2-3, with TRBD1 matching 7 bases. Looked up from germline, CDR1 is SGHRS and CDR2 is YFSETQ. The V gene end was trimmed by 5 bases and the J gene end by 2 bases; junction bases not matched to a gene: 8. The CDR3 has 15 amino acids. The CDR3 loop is CASRERTGYTDTQYF. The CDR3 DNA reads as TGCGCCAGCAGGGAGAGGACAGGTTACACAGATACGCAGTATTTT.

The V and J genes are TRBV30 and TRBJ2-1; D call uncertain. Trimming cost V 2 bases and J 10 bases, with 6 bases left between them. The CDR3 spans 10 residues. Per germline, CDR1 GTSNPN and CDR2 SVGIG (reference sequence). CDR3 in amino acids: CAWSLDEQFF. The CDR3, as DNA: TGTGCCTGGAGTCTGGACGAGCAGTTCTTC.

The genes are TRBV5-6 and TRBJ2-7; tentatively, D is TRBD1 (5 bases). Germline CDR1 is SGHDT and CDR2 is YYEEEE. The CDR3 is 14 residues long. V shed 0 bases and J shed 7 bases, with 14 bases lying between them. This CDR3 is CASSLGVAGWEQYF. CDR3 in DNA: TGTGCCAGCAGCTTGGGGGTGGCAGGGTGGGAGCAGTACTTC.

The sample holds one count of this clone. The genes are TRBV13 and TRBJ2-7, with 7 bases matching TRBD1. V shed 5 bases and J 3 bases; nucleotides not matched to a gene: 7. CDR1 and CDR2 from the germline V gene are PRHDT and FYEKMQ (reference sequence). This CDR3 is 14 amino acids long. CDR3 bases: TGTGCCAGCAGCGCCGGACAGGTTAGCTACGAGCAGTACTTC. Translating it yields CASSAGQVSYEQYF.

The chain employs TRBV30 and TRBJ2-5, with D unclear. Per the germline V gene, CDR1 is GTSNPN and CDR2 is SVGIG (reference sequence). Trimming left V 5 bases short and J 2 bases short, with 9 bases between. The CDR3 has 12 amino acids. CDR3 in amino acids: CAWDKAQETQYF. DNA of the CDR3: TGTGCCTGGGACAAGGCTCAAGAGACCCAGTACTTC.